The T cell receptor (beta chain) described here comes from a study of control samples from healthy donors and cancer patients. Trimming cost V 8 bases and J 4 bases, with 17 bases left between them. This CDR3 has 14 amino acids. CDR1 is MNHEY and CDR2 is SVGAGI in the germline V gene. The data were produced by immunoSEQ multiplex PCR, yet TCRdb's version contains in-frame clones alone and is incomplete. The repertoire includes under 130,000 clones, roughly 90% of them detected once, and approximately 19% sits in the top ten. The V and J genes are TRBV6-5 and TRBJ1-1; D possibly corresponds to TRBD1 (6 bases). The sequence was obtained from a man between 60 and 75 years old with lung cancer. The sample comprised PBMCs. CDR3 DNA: TGTGCCAGCCATATTTCCGGGGGCATCACTGAAGCTTTCTTT. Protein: CASHISGGITEAFF.